What follows are 27 T cell receptor beta chains derived from one specimen sequenced in a study of blood T cell repertoires in COVID-19. Data came from immunoSEQ multiplex PCR; TCRdb stores just in-frame clones and leaves some out. The sample yields some 170,000 clones, under 85% seen once. The specimen sequenced was peripheral blood. Source of these receptors: a man aged 65-85 years with acute or convalescent COVID-19.

V and J are TRBV28 and TRBJ2-3, with D perhaps TRBD2 (7 bases). Germline V CDR1 and CDR2: MDHEN, SYDVKM. This CDR3 has 17 amino acids. Trimming took off 1 base at V and 0 bases at J, with 14 bases between the two ends. The CDR3 loop is CASSLLGGGASTDTQYF. The CDR3 DNA reads as TGTGCCAGCAGTTTATTGGGTGGGGGGGCTAGCACAGATACGCAGTATTTT.

V is TRBV5-1 and J is TRBJ2-7; unclear D gene. V was cut by 2 bases and J by 6 bases, with 9 bases left in between. Germline CDR1 SGHRS, CDR2 YFSETQ. This CDR3 comprises 12 residues. CDR3 in DNA: TGCGCCAGCAGCTTCGAGGAATCCGAGCAGTACTTC. It codes for CASSFEESEQYF.

This chain joins TRBV27 and TRBJ2-3, with D possibly TRBD2 on 5 matching bases. The ends were cut back, 3 bases at V and 1 base at J, with 14 bases in the middle. Looked up from germline, CDR1 is MNHEY and CDR2 is SMNVEV (reference sequence). The CDR3 spans 16 residues. CDR3 in DNA: TGTGCCAGCAGTTTTCGGACTCTCCTTGGCACAGATACGCAGTATTTT. Its protein is CASSFRTLLGTDTQYF.

This clone was seen a few times. The chain combines TRBV3-1 (or the pseudogene TRBV3-2) with TRBJ2-2; D might be TRBD2 (5 bases). Trimming stripped 7 bases from V and 7 bases from J, with 7 bases between. Looked up from germline, CDR1 is LGHDT and CDR2 is YNNKEL (reference sequence). This CDR3 has 11 residues. The CDR3 DNA is TGTGCCAGCACCGGGGTCGGGGAGCTGTTTTTT. Amino acids: CASTGVGELFF.

Notes on this clone: Distinct nucleotide sequences in the sample also encode this CDR3. The chain combines TRBV4-3 with TRBJ2-7; D may be TRBD1 (7 bases). The CDR3 spans 15 residues. Trimming removed 1 base at V and 1 base at J, with 11 bases between. CDR1 and CDR2 from the germline V gene are LGHNA and YSLEER. The CDR3 nucleotides are TGCGCCAGCAGCCAAGGGCGGGACAGTTCCTACGAGCAGTACTTC. It specifies CASSQGRDSSYEQYF.

This clone was observed once. The chain links TRBV19 to TRBJ1-2, with a tentative D call TRBD1 (5 bases). V dropped 6 bases and J dropped 4 bases, with 15 bases sitting between them. Germline values: CDR1 LNHDA, CDR2 SQIVND (reference sequence). The CDR3 is 14 residues long. DNA of the CDR3: TGTGCCAGTAGCCTCCGGGACGGGGGCTATGGCTACACCTTC. It codes for CASSLRDGGYGYTF. The full variable domain, in which reference TRBV19 and TRBJ1-2 provide the parts outside the CDR3, is DGGITQSPKYLFRKEGQNVTLSCEQNLNHDAMYWYRQDPGQGLRLIYYSQIVNDFQKGDIAEGYSVSREKKESFPLTVTSAQKNPTAFYLCASSLRDGGYGYTFGSGTRLTVV.

This clone was picked up a small number of times. The J gene is TRBJ1-4, the V gene TRBV19; D is unresolved. The germline V and J ends were trimmed by 2 bases and 0 bases, with 13 bases remaining between them. Germline CDR1 is LNHDA and CDR2 is SQIVND (reference sequence). The length of the CDR3 is 17 residues. The CDR3 protein is CASSIRTRAATNEKLFF. DNA for the CDR3: TGTGCCAGTAGTATACGGACGAGGGCCGCAACTAATGAAAAACTGTTTTTT.

This clone has only a few counts. V usage is TRBV19 and J usage is TRBJ1-5; 9 nucleotides line up with TRBD1. V trimming: 4 bases; J trimming: 3 bases; junction bases outside the gene matches: 10. Germline CDR1 and CDR2: LNHDA and SQIVND (reference sequence). This CDR3 spans 17 amino acids. CDR3 sequence: CASSNRGREVLNQPQHF. CDR3 in DNA: TGTGCCAGTAGTAACAGGGGGCGGGAGGTACTCAATCAGCCCCAGCATTTT.

The chain employs TRBV7-8 and TRBJ1-2; 9 bases map to TRBD1. V trimming: 5 bases; J trimming: 3 bases; junction bases outside the gene matches: 4. The CDR3 is 14 residues long. Germline loops: CDR1 SGHVS, CDR2 FQNEAQ. The CDR3 DNA follows: TGTGCCAGCAGCGACGGGACAGGGTACTATGGCTACACCTTC. Translated: CASSDGTGYYGYTF.

The chain is built from TRBV29-1 and TRBJ1-6; possibly TRBD1 for D (5 bases). Between the trimmed V and J ends, which lost 2 bases and 7 bases, there was a span of 39 bases. The CDR3 consists of 23 residues. The V gene's germline CDR1 is SQVTM and CDR2 ANQGSEA. CDR3 protein: CSVESPPDSARKTGALWNSPLHF. The DNA for the CDR3 is TGCAGCGTTGAATCCCCACCAGACTCAGCACGAAAAACTGGGGCACTATGGAATTCACCCCTCCACTTT. The variable domain in full, with the rest retrieved from reference TRBV29-1 and TRBJ1-6, is SAVISQKPSRDICQRGTSLTIQCQVDSQVTMMFWYRQQPGQSLTLIATANQGSEATYESGFVIDKFPISRPNLTFSTLTVSNMSPEDSSIYLCSVESPPDSARKTGALWNSPLHFGNGTRLTVT.

The V gene is TRBV25-1, the J gene TRBJ1-2, with D possibly being TRBD1 (5 bases). Germline V gives CDR1 MGHDK, CDR2 SYGVNS. CDR3 length: 15 residues. The germline V and J ends were trimmed by 2 bases and 3 bases, with 13 bases remaining between them. In DNA, the CDR3 is TGTGCCAGCAGTGAACCTGGGACTTACTACTATGGCTACACCTTC. Its translation is CASSEPGTYYYGYTF.

Only one count was recorded for this clone. The rearrangement uses TRBV5-7 and TRBJ1-3; 7 bases agree with TRBD1. TRBV5-7 counts as an open reading frame of uncertain function. V was clipped by 2 bases and J by 11 bases; unmatched bases: 10. The CDR3 is 14 amino acids. The CDR3 protein is CASSFGGGESAIYF. The CDR3 DNA sequence: TGTGCCAGCAGCTTTGGAGGGGGCGAATCAGCCATATATTTT.

This clone was picked up one time. Here the CDR3 reads CASSFPGGGELFF. The CDR3 DNA reads as TGTGCCAGCAGTTTTCCAGGGGGAGGGGAGCTGTTTTTT. The gene calls are TRBV6-6 and TRBJ2-2; 7 nucleotides align to TRBD1. CDR1 is MNHNY, CDR2 SVGAGI, per germline (reference sequence). J lost 8 bases, V lost 4 bases, and 4 bases had no gene match. The CDR3 sequence is 13 residues long.

This CDR3 is CASSESRQGLGANYGYTF. The CDR3 nucleotides read TGTGCCAGCAGTGAATCGCGGCAGGGCCTAGGTGCTAACTATGGCTACACCTTC. This chain joins TRBV6-1 and TRBJ1-2; tentatively, D is TRBD1 (5 bases). This CDR3 spans 18 amino acids. Germline lookup yields CDR1 MNHNS and CDR2 SASEGT. V lost 2 bases and J 0 bases, leaving 19 bases between the germline ends.

This CDR3 reads CATSRDLGAGYEQYF. The DNA for the CDR3 is TGTGCCACCAGCAGAGATCTGGGGGCTGGATACGAGCAGTACTTC. The chain joins TRBV15 to TRBJ2-7, with D possibly being TRBD1 (6 bases). Germline V gene lookup returns CDR1 LNHNV and CDR2 YYDKDF (reference sequence). The V end was cut by 0 bases, the J end by 4 bases, with 13 bases between. The CDR3 is made up of 15 amino acids. The entire variable domain, with the rest obtained from reference TRBV15 and TRBJ2-7, is as follows: DAMVIQNPRYQVTQFGKPVTLSCSQTLNHNVMYWYQQKSSQAPKLLFHYYDKDFNNEADTPDNFQSRRPNTSFCFLDIRSPGLGDTAMYLCATSRDLGAGYEQYFGPGTRLTVT.

The chain uses TRBV7-9 and TRBJ1-1, with TRBD1 identical over 9 bases. Losses at the gene ends were 6 bases for V and 6 bases for J; bases not matched to a gene: 8. The germline CDR1 and CDR2 sequences are SEHNR and FQNEAQ (reference sequence). The CDR3 runs 14 residues. The CDR3 DNA sequence: TGTGCCAGCAGTCCAACAGGGGGCCCGGCTGAAGCTTTCTTT. Amino acids: CASSPTGGPAEAFF. Filled out from reference TRBV7-9 and TRBJ1-1, the complete variable domain reads DTGVSQNPRHKITKRGQNVTFRCDPISEHNRLYWYRQTLGQGPEFLTYFQNEAQLEKSRLLSDRFSAERPKGSFSTLEIQRTEQGDSAMYLCASSPTGGPAEAFFGQGTRLTVV.

The J gene is TRBJ1-1, the V gene TRBV28, with 8 bases fitting TRBD1. Losses at the gene ends were 4 bases for V and 1 base for J; bases not matched to a gene: 5. This CDR3 is 15 amino acids long. Germline values: CDR1 MDHEN, CDR2 SYDVKM. CDR3 amino acids: CASSSRGTGNTEAFF. In nucleotides, the CDR3 is TGTGCCAGCAGTTCGCGCGGGACAGGGAACACTGAAGCTTTCTTT.

This rearrangement joins TRBV5-1 to TRBJ2-1; 14 bases line up with TRBD2. V dropped 6 bases and J dropped 10; count of bases not matched to a gene: 9. This CDR3 is built from 15 residues. Germline-derived CDR1 and CDR2 are SGHRS and YFSETQ. CDR3 loop: CASTKTSGGAREQFF. CDR3 sequence (DNA): TGCGCCAGCACAAAGACTAGCGGGGGGGCACGAGAGCAGTTCTTC.

The chain carries TRBV9 and TRBJ2-3, with TRBD2 identical over 7 bases. CDR3 length: 15 amino acids. Trimming removed 4 bases from V and 0 bases from J; junction bases left unmatched: 5. The germline gives CDR1 SGDLS, CDR2 YYNGEE. DNA of the CDR3: TGTGCCAGCAGCACGGAGCGGGGTAGCACAGATACGCAGTATTTT. Its translation: CASSTERGSTDTQYF.

V usage is TRBV30 and J usage is TRBJ2-7; 13 nucleotides align to TRBD2. Trimming took 4 bases from V and 1 from J; bases not matched to a gene: 4. The CDR3 is made up of 15 amino acids. Germline V gene lookup returns CDR1 GTSNPN and CDR2 SVGIG (reference sequence). DNA of the CDR3: TGTGCCTGGACCACACTAGCGGGAGGGTCCTACGAGCAGTACTTC. Encoded protein: CAWTTLAGGSYEQYF.

The chain employs TRBV11-3 and TRBJ2-3; 7 bases are a match to TRBD2. CDR1 SGHNT and CDR2 YENEEA come from the germline V gene. The junction had 10 bases not matched to a gene; V was cut back by 7 bases and J by 3 bases. The CDR3 has 15 residues. Written as DNA, the CDR3 is TGTGCCAGCAACCCCGACGGCGGGGGTACAGATACGCAGTATTTT. Translating it yields CASNPDGGGTDTQYF.

Turning to this clone: Within the sample, other DNA sequences also encode this same CDR3. This chain links TRBV7-2 with TRBJ2-5, with D maybe TRBD2 (5 bases). The CDR3 loop spans 13 amino acids. Germline values: CDR1 SGHTA, CDR2 FQGNSA. The V end lost 1 base, the J end lost 5 bases, and 8 bases lay between the germline ends. CDR3 sequence reads: CASSLGGLETQYF. CDR3 in DNA: TGTGCCAGCAGCTTAGGCGGGTTGGAGACCCAGTACTTC.

This clone has a handful of counts. The chain combines TRBV11-1 with TRBJ1-1; D not certain. CDR3 length: 13 residues. The ends were cut back, 3 bases at V and 4 bases at J, with 9 bases in the middle. Germline V gene sequence: CDR1 SGHAT, CDR2 FQDESV (reference sequence). In nucleotides, the CDR3 is TGTGCCAGCAGCTTGATAGCAAGCACTGAAGCTTTCTTT. Its translation: CASSLIASTEAFF.

The chain joins TRBV25-1 to TRBJ2-5, with D uncertain. Between the trimmed V and J ends, which lost 6 bases and 5 bases, there was a span of 13 bases. CDR3 length: 13 amino acids. Per germline, CDR1 MGHDK and CDR2 SYGVNS. CDR3 sequence reads: CASSVNIGETQYF. CDR3 in DNA: TGTGCCAGCAGCGTAAATATCGGGGAGACCCAGTACTTC.

This chain connects TRBV24-1 to TRBJ2-7; D might be TRBD1 (6 bases). The V gene lost 9 bases and the J gene lost 1 base, with 12 bases spanning the gap. Germline lookup yields CDR1 KGHDR and CDR2 SFDVKD. The CDR3 has 13 residues. CDR3: CATGTDRSYEQYF. The CDR3 region has the DNA TGTGCCACCGGAACAGACAGGTCCTACGAGCAGTACTTC.

The V and J genes are TRBV7-2 and TRBJ2-3; TRBD1 aligns across 7 bases. Trimming at V came to 4 bases and at J to 5 bases, leaving 9 bases not matched to a gene. Germline CDR1 SGHTA, CDR2 FQGNSA. The CDR3 is made up of 15 amino acids. This CDR3 is CASSSSGQRGDTQYF. As DNA, the CDR3 is TGTGCCAGCAGCTCATCGGGACAGCGCGGAGATACGCAGTATTTT.

This chain joins TRBV6-5 and TRBJ2-1, with 14 bases aligning to TRBD2. The CDR3 has 16 residues. J gave up 9 bases and V 2 bases, and 6 bases lay outside the gene matches. Germline loops: CDR1 MNHEY, CDR2 SVGAGI. DNA for the CDR3: TGTGCCAGCAGTTACGGGACTAGCGGGAGAGTTGGTGAGCAGTTCTTC. Protein product: CASSYGTSGRVGEQFF.